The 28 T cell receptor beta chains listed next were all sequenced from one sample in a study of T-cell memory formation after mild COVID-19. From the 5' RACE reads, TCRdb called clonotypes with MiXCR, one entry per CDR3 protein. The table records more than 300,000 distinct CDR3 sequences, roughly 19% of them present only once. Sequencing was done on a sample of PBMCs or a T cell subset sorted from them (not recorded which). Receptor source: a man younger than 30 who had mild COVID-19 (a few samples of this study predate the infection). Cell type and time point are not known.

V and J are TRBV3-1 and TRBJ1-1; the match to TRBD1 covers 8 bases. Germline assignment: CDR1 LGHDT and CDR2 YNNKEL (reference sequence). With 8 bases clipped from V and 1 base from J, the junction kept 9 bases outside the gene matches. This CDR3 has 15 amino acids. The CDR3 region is CASGLGDRKNTEAFF. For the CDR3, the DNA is TGTGCCAGCGGGCTCGGGGACAGGAAGAACACTGAAGCTTTCTTT.

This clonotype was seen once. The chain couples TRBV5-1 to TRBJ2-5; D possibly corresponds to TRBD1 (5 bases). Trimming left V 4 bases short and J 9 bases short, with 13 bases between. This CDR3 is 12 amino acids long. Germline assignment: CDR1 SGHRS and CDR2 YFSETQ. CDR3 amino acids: CASSPQGSAQYF. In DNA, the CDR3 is TGCGCCAGCAGCCCCCAGGGAAGTGCCCAGTACTTC.

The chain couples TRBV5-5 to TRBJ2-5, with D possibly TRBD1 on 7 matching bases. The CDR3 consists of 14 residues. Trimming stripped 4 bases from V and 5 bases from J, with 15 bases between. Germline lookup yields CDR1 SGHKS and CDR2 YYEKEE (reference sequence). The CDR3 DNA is TGTGCCAGCAGCGTCCAGGGGGGACGGGAGACCCAGTACTTC. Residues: CASSVQGGRETQYF.

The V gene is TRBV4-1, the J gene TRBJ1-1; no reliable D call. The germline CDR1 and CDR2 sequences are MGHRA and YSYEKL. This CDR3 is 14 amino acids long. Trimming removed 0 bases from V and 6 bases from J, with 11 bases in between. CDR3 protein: CASSQDTGLAEAFF. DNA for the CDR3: TGCGCCAGCAGCCAAGATACGGGGTTGGCTGAAGCTTTCTTT.

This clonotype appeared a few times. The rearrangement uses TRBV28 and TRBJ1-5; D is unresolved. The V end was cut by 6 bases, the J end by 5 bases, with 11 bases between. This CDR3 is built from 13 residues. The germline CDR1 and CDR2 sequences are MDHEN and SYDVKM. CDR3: CASSAEVDQPQHF. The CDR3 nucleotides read TGTGCCAGCAGCGCGGAAGTGGATCAGCCCCAGCATTTT.

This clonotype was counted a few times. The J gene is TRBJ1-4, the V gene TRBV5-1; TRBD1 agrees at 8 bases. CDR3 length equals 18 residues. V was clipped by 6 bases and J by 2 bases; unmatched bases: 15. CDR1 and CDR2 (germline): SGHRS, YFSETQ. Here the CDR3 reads CASIKVWTGILTNEKLFF. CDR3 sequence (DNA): TGCGCCAGCATCAAAGTCTGGACAGGGATCCTTACTAATGAAAAACTGTTTTTT.

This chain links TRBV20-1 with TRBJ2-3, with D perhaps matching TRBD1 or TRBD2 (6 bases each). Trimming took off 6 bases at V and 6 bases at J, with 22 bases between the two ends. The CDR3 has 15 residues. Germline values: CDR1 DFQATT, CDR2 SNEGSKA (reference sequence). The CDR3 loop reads CSASWSGASGDTQYF. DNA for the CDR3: TGCAGTGCGTCGTGGTCGGGGGCCTCGGGGGATACGCAGTATTTT.

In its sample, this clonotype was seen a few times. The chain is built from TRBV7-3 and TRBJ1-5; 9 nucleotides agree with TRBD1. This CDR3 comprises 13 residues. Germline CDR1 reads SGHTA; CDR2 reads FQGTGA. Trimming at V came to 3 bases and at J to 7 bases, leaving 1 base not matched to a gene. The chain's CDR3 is CASSLDRGQPQHF. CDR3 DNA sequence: TGTGCCAGCAGCTTGGACAGGGGCCAGCCCCAGCATTTT.

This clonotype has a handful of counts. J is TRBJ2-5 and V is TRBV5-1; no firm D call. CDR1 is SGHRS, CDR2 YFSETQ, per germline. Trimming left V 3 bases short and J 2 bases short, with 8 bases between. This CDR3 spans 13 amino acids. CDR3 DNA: TGCGCCAGCAGCTCCCTTCCTCAAGAGACCCAGTACTTC. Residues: CASSSLPQETQYF.

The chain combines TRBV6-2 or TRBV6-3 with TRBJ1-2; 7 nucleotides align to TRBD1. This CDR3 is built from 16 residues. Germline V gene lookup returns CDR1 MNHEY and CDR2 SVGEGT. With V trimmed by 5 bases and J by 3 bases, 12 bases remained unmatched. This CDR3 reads CASSPDRSLAHYGYTF. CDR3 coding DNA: TGTGCCAGCAGTCCGGACAGGTCCCTCGCCCACTATGGCTACACCTTC.

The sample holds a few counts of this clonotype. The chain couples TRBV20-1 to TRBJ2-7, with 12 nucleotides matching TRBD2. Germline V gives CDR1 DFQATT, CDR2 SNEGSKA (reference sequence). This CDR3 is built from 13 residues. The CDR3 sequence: CSARDRTSGVIGV. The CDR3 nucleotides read TGCAGTGCTAGAGATAGGACTAGCGGGGTGATCGGCGTC.

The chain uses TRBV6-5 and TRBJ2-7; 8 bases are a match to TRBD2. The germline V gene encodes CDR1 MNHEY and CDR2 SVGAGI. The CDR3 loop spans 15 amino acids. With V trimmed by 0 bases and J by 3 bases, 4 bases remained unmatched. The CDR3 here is CASSYSSSGVYEQYF. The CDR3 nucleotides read TGTGCCAGCAGTTACTCGAGTAGCGGGGTCTACGAGCAGTACTTC.

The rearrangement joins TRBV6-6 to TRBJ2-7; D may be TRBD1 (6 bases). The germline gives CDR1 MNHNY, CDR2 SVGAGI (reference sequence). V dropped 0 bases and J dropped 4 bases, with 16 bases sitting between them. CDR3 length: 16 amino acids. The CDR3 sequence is CASSYSTQGPVYEQYV. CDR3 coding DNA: TGTGCCAGCAGTTACTCGACTCAGGGGCCCGTGTACGAGCAGTACGTC.

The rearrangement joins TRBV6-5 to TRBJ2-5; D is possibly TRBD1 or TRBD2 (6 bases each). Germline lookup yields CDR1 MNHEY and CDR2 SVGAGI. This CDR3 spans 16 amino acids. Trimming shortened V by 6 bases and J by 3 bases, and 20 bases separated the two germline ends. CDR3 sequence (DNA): TGTGCCAGCAGCCCCTGGCGGCTGGGGGGCAAAGAGACCCAGTACTTC. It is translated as CASSPWRLGGKETQYF.

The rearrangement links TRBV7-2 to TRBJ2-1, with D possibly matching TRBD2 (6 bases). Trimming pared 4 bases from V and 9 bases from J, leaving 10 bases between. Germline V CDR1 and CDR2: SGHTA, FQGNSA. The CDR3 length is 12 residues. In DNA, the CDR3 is TGTGCCAGCAGCTACTATAGCGGTGAGCAGTTCTTC. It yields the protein CASSYYSGEQFF.

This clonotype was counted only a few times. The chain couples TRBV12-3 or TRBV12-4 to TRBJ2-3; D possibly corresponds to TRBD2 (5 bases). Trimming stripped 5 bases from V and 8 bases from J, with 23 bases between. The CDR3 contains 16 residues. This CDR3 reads CASSPTGSAGHRTQYF. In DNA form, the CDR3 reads TGTGCCAGCAGTCCTACGGGTAGCGCCGGGCACCGTACGCAGTATTTT.

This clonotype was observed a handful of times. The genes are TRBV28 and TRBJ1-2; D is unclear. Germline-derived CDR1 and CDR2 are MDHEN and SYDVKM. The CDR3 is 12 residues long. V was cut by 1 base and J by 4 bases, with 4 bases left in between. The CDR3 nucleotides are TGTGCCAGCAGTTTATTGGGCTATGGCTACACCTTC. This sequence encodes CASSLLGYGYTF.

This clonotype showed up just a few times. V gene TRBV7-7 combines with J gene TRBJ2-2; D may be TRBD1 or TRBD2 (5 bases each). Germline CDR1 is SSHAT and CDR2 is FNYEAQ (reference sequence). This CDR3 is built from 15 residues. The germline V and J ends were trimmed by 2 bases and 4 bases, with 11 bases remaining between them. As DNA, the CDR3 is TGTGCCAGCAGCTTAAGCAGGGCGGGCACCGGGGAGCTGTTTTTT. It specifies CASSLSRAGTGELFF.

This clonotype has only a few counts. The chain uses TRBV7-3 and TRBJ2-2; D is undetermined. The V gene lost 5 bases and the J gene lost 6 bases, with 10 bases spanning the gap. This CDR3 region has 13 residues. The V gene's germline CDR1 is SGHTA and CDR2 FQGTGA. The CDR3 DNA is TGTGCCAGCAGCCGACCCCATTCCGGGGAGCTGTTTTTT. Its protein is CASSRPHSGELFF.

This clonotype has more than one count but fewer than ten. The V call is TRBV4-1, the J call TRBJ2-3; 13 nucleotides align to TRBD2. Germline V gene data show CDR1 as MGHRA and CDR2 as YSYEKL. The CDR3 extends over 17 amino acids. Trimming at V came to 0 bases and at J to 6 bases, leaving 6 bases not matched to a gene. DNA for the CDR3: TGCGCCAGCAGCCAAGATATTGGACTAGCGGGGGTTGATACGCAGTATTTT. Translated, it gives CASSQDIGLAGVDTQYF.

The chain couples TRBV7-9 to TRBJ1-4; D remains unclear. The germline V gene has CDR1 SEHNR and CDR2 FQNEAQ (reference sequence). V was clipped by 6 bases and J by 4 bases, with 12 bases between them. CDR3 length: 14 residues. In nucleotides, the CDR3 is TGTGCCAGCAGGGCTACTTCGAATAATGAAAAACTGTTTTTT. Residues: CASRATSNNEKLFF.

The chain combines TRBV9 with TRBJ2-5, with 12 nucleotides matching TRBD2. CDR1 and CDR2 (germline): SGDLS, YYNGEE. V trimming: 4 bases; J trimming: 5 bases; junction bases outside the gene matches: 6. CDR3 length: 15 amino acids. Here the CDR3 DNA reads TGTGCCAGCAGCAGGGGGGGGACTAGCGGGGAGACCCAGTACTTC. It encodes CASSRGGTSGETQYF.

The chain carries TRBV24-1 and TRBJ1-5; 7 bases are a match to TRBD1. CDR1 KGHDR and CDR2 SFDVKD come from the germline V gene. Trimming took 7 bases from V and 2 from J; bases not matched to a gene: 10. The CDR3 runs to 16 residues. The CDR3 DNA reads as TGTGCCACCAGCTCCCGGTATGGGACAGGCAATCAGCCCCAGCATTTT. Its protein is CATSSRYGTGNQPQHF.

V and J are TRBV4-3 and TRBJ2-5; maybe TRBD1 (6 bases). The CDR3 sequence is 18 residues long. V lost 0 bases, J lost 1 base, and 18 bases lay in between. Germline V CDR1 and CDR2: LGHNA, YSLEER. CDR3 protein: CASSQDLGTGTSQETQYF. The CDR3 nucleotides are TGCGCCAGCAGCCAAGATTTGGGGACGGGGACATCCCAAGAGACCCAGTACTTC.

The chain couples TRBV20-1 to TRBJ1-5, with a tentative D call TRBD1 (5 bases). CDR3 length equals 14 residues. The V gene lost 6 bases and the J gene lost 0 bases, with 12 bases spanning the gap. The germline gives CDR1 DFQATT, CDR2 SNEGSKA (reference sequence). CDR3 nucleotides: TGCAGTGCGGCTGCGGGGCATAGCAATCAGCCCCAGCATTTT. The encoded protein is CSAAAGHSNQPQHF.

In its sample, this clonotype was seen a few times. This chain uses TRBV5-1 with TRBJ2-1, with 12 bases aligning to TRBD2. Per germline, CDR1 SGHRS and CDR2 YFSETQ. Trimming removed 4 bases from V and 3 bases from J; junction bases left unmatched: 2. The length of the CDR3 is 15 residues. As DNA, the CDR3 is TGCGCCAGCAGCATGACTAGCGGGAGCTACAATGAGCAGTTCTTC. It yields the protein CASSMTSGSYNEQFF.

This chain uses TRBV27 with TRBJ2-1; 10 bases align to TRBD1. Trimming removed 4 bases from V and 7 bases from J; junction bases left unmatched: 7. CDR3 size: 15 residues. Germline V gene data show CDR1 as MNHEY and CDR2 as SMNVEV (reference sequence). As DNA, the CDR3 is TGTGCCAGCAGTTCCTACGGGACAGGGGATAATGAGCAGTTCTTC. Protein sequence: CASSSYGTGDNEQFF.

In DNA, the CDR3 is TGCGCCAGCAGCTGGAGGGGGGTCGACAGGGCCCCCACTGAAGCTTTCTTT. Its translation is CASSWRGVDRAPTEAFF. The rearrangement uses TRBV5-1 and TRBJ1-1, with 7 bases identical to TRBD1. Germline V gives CDR1 SGHRS, CDR2 YFSETQ. J lost 4 bases, V lost 3 bases, and 15 bases had no gene match. This CDR3 is built from 17 residues. Using reference TRBV5-1 and TRBJ1-1 for the parts outside the CDR3, the full variable domain is KAGVTQTPRYLIKTRGQQVTLSCSPISGHRSVSWYQQTPGQGLQFLFEYFSETQRNKGNFPGRFSGRQFSNSRSEMNVSTLELGDSALYLCASSWRGVDRAPTEAFFGQGTRLTVV.